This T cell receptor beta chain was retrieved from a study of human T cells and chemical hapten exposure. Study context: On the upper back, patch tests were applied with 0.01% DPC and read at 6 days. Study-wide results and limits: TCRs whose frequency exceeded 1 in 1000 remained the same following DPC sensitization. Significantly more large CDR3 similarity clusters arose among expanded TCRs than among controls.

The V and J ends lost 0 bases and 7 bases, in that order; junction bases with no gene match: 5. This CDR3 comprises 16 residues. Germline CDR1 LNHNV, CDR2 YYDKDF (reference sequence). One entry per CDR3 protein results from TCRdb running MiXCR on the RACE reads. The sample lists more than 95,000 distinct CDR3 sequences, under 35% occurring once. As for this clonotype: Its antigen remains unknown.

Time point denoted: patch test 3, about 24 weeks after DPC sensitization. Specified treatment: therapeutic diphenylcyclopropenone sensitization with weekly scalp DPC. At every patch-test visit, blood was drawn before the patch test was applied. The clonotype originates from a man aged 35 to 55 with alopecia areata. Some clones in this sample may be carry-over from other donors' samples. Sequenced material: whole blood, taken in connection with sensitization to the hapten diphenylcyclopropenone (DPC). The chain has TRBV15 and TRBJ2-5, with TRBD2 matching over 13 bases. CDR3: CATSRERLAGGGTQYF. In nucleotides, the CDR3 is TGTGCCACCAGCAGAGAACGACTAGCGGGAGGTGGGACCCAGTACTTC.